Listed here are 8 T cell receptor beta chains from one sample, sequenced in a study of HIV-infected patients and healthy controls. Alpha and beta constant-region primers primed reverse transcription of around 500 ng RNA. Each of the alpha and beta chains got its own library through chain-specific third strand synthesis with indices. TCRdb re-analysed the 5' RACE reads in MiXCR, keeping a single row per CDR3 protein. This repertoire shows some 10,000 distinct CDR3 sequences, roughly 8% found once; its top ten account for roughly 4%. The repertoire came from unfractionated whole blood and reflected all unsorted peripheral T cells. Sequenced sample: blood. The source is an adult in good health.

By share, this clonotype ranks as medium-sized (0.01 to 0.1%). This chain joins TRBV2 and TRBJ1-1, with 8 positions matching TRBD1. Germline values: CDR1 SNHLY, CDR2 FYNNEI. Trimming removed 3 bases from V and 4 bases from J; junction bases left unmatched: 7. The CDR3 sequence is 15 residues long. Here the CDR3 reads CASSDRNRGSTEAFF. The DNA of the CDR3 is TGTGCCAGCAGTGATCGCAACAGGGGGAGCACTGAAGCTTTCTTT. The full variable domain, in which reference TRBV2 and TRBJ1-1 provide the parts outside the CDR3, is EPEVTQTPSHQVTQMGQEVILRCVPISNHLYFYWYRQILGQKVEFLVSFYNNEISEKSEIFDDQFSVERPDGSNFTLKIRSTKLEDSAMYFCASSDRNRGSTEAFFGQGTRLTVV.

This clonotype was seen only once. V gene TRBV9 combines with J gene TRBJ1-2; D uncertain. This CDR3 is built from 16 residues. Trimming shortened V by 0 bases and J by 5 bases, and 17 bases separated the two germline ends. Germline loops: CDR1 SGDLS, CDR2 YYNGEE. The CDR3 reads CASSVDPELRGYGYTF. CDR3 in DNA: TGTGCCAGCAGCGTAGATCCCGAACTTAGAGGGTATGGCTACACCTTC.

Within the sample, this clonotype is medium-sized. CDR3 loop: CASSPFRPGQSSYEQYF. The CDR3 DNA follows: TGTGCCAGCTCACCATTTAGACCGGGACAGAGCTCCTACGAGCAGTACTTC. The chain has TRBV18 and TRBJ2-7; the match to TRBD1 covers 7 bases. V lost 2 bases and J lost 0; bases outside the gene matches: 10. CDR1 is KGHSH and CDR2 is LQKENI in the germline V gene. This CDR3 spans 17 amino acids.

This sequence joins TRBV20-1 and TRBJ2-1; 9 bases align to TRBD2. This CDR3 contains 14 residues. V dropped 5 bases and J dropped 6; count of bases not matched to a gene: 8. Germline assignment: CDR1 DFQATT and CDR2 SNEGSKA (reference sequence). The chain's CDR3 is CSAEDGLASNEQFF. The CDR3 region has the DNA TGCAGTGCTGAAGACGGACTAGCGAGCAATGAGCAGTTCTTC.

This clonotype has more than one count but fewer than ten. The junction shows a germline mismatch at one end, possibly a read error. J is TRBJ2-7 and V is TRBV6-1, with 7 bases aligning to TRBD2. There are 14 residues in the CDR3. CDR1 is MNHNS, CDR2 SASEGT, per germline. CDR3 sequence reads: CASSEDSGPVEQYF. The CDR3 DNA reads TGTGCCAGCAGCGAAGATAGCGGGCCAGTGGAGCAGTACTTC.

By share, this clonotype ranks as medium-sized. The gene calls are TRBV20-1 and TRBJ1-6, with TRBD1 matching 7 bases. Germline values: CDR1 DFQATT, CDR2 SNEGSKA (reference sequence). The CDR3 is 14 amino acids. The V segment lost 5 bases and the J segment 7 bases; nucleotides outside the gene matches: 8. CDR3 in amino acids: CSAVRDSQNSPLHF. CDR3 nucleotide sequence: TGCAGTGCTGTCCGGGACAGTCAAAATTCACCCCTCCACTTT.

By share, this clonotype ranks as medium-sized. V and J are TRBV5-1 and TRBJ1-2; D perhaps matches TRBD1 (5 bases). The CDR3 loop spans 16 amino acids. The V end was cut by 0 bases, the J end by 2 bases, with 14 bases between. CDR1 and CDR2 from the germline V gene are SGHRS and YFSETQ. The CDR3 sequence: CASSLGDPTGNYGYTF. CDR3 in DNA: TGCGCCAGCAGCTTGGGGGACCCCACAGGCAACTATGGCTACACCTTC.

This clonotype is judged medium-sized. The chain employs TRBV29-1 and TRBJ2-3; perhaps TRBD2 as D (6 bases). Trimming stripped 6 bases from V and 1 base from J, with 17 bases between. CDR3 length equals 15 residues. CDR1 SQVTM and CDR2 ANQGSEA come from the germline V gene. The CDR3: CSVRRGEARTDTQYF. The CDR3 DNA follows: TGCAGCGTCCGAAGAGGGGAGGCCCGCACAGATACGCAGTATTTT.